This T cell receptor (beta chain) was profiled in a study of blood T cell repertoires in COVID-19. Overall study: Italy, Spain and the United States were the sources of the convalescent and acute COVID-19 samples.

In Seattle, patients joined the study during active infection and were tracked longitudinally. The CDR3 is 14 residues long. CDR1 is LGHDT and CDR2 is YNNKEL in the germline V gene (reference sequence). J lost 7 bases, V lost 4 bases, and 5 bases had no gene match. In the original analysis: Amplification of reference gene primers provided the estimated nucleated cell counts. Sequencing was performed with immunoSEQ multiplex PCR; in TCRdb, only in-frame clones are kept and a portion is missing. For V, J and clone size, that table is used; D and trimming come from the DNA. Altogether over 100,000 clones are present, around 90% being singletons, with the ten largest covering 4% to 5.5%.

This TCR was sampled from a woman aged 45-65 years with COVID-19, enrolled during active disease. The sequenced sample consisted of peripheral blood. This chain uses TRBV3-1 (or the pseudogene TRBV3-2) with TRBJ1-1; TRBD1 matches at 11 bases. CDR3 region: CASSRPGQGVEAFF. The CDR3 nucleotides read TGTGCCAGCAGCCGCCCGGGACAGGGGGTTGAAGCTTTCTTT.